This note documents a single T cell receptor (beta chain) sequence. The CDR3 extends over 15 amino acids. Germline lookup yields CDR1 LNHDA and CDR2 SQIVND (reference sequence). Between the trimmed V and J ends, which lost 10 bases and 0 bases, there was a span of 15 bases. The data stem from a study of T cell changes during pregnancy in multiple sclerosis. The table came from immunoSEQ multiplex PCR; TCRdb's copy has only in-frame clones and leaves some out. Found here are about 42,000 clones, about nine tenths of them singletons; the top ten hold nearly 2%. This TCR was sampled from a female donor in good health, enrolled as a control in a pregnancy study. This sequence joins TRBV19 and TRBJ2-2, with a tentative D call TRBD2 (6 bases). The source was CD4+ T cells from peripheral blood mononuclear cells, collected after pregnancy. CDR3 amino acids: CATPPGLTNTGELFF. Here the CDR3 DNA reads TGTGCCACTCCCCCGGGACTCACGAACACCGGGGAGCTGTTTTTT.